The entry that follows covers one T cell receptor (beta chain) sequence. This receptor's antigen is unknown. Base qualities are missing; no much larger clone stands one base away. The donors were healthy, HIV-negative adults who had no recently reported acute infections or vaccinations. Only Caucasian adults living in Nashville, Tennessee, USA were represented among the donors. CD4+ T cells were enriched by magnetic negative selection, after which naive cells were positively selected on CD45RA and the negative fraction was taken as the memory subset. Blood was collected by leukapheresis, and PBMCs were isolated by Ficoll-Histopaque density gradient centrifugation and then cryopreserved in liquid nitrogen vapor phase. Analytical flow cytometry was used to check the purity and quantity of each magnetically sorted T cell population. Each sorted fraction had its genomic DNA isolated and then quantified by UV absorbance on a Nanodrop 2000c.

This sample is drawn from a study of shared clonotypes between healthy human individuals (dated by TCRdb to 2020 to 2021). In terms of the full investigation: A couple of women and three men aged 18 to 49 years were included in the cohort. For each donor, CD4 naive and CD4 memory were each given three plates, CD8 naive was given two plates, and CD8 memory was given one plate. To estimate repertoire size and how much clonotype sharing occurs between individuals, the study deeply sequenced the blood TCR repertoires of about five healthy adults. Different laboratories and diverse techniques were used to prepare libraries and sequence TCR repertoires, to increase sequencing depth and limit assay-specific biases. Between about 0.8 and 9.5 billion PBMCs per donor were obtained by leukapheresis. Study-wide conclusions, independent of this receptor: Naive subsets generally had larger estimated clonotype richness than memory subsets did. Higher generation probabilities were observed for clonotypes shared by all four sorted-subset donors than for non-shared clonotypes. Because the study included only a small number of donors, the genetic and exposure-history diversity represented was limited. Based on pairwise subsampling, the degree of clonotype sharing among donors was expected to be affected by sequencing depth. Only blood was sampled, and tissue TCR repertoires likely differ from those in blood. Rarefaction of sorted-subset datasets indicated incomplete sequencing despite the large sequencing depth. Across a handful of donors, around 5% of naive CD4, roughly 3.4% of naive CD8, approximately 2.5% of memory CD4, and 0.4% of memory CD8 clonotypes were shared.

The CDR3 numbers 14 residues from cysteine through phenylalanine. CDR3 DNA is the only sequence kept; it has 42 bases, read in frame from the first base. The V end loses 1 base and the J end loses 4 bases, and a stretch of 10 bases separates them. CDR1 MGHDK and CDR2 SYGVNS were looked up in the germline V gene. TCR CDR3 regions were amplified from genomic DNA by multiplex PCR using the deep immunoSEQ assay. Extracted genomic DNA from each cell subset was spread evenly across all wells of several immunoSEQ 96-well plates, with each plate serving as a replicate. Each replicate PCR for sorted subsets received about 200 ng genomic DNA, equal to about 30,000 T cell genomes. Purified libraries were quantified with a Qubit 3.0 fluorometer, sized on a Bioanalyzer 2100, and re-quantified with the KAPA Library Quantification kit. Every immunoSEQ 96-well plate was sequenced on a dedicated single-read 150-cycle Illumina NextSeq 550 flow cell. The paper's data handling went like this. Because the immunoSEQ output included only junctional sequences and no quality scores, the filtering could not be the same as the filtering used for full-length reads. Sequences were annotated with PyIR, a Python wrapper for IgBLAST v1.9, and V/J genes and CDR3 were assigned using IMGT germline references. Any read was removed if the V/J assignment was weak (E-value above 1e-6), the CDR3 was missing, or the read contained stop codons, out-of-frame junctions, or ambiguous translated residues. A V3J clonotype was defined by an identical inferred V gene, J gene, and CDR3 amino acid sequence. The percentage overlap between two repertoires was calculated by dividing the number of shared unique clonotypes by the size of the smaller repertoire. Repertoire richness was assessed with RTK rarefaction, the Chao1 estimator, and Recon v2.1 estimates of unobserved clonotypes. Generation probabilities for all TCRbeta clonotypes obtained by the gDNA method from several donors were computed using OLGA. Sourced from immuneACCESS, this table was stored by TCRdb with only in-frame sequences that have V and J called. A share of the clones is absent; for the studies checked, an unresolved V gene accounts for under half, and the remainder has no known explanation. The V and J calls and clone size come from that table; D and trimming were worked out from the DNA. The sample table lists approximately 350,000 clones, over 65% of them with a count of one. Approximately 10% of the sample belongs to the ten largest clones.

The sequencing input was memory CD4+ T cells sorted from blood. The cell subset or site label, read with the paper, signifies: CD45RA-negative fraction. This chain joins TRBV25-1 to TRBJ1-1, with a weak D call of TRBD1 (5 bases match). This TCR derives from a man aged 25 to 40 in good health. The DNA sequence is TGTGCCAGCAGTGAATCCACAGGTATCACTGAAGCTTTCTTT. Its protein reads: CASSESTGITEAFF.